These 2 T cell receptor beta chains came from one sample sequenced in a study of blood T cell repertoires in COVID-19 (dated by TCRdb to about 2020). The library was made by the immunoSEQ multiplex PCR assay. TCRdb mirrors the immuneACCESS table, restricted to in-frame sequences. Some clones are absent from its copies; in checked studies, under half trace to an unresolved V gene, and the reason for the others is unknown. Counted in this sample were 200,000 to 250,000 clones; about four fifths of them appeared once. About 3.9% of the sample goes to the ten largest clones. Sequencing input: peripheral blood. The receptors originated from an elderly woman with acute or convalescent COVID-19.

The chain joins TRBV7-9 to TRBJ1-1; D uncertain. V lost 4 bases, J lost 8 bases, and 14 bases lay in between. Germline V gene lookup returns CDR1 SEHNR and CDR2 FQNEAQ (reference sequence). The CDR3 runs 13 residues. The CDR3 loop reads CASSSPFLAEAFF. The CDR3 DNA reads TGTGCCAGCAGCTCACCATTCCTCGCGGAAGCTTTCTTT.

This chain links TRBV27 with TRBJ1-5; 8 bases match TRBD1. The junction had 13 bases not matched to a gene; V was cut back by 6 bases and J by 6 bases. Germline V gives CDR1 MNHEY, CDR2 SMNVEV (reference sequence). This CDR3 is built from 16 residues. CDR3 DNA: TGTGCCAGCAGCCCCTCCCAGGGGGCGGGTACTCAGCCCCAGCATTTT. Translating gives CASSPSQGAGTQPQHF.